A selection of T cell receptor beta chains follows, all from one sample in a study of vaccination effects on CD4 cells after COVID-19. These receptors lack a known antigen. Repertoires were generated with immunoSEQ multiplex PCR, while TCRdb's copy carries only in-frame clones and drops some. The sample yields 15,000 to 20,000 clones, roughly 76% seen once. Here the sequenced sample was CD4+ T cells from PBMCs cultured with HCoV-NL63 spike peptides, taken after COVID-19 vaccination. The receptors stem from a human donor who received a COVID-19 vaccine. Each CDR3 is given with its conserved first and last residue. D genes are given only for firm matches. Size values are once, few and many counts, or a class for expanded clones, and some rows have none.

CDR3 DNA: TGTGCCAGCAGCCCGACGTGGGCAGATACGCAGTATTTT
CDR3 protein: CASSPTWADTQYF
D gene: .
clone size: .
J gene: TRBJ2-3
V gene: TRBV3-1/TRBV3-2

CDR3 DNA: TGTGCCAGCAGTTACTCCACAGGGGCTCACGAGCAGTACTTC
CDR3 protein: CASSYSTGAHEQYF
D gene: TRBD1
clone size: .
J gene: TRBJ2-7
V gene: TRBV6-6

CDR3 DNA: TGTGCCAGCAGCTTGTTCGGGACAGGGGATTCACCCCTCCACTTT
CDR3 protein: CASSLFGTGDSPLHF
D gene: TRBD1
clone size: .
J gene: TRBJ1-6
V gene: TRBV5-5

CDR3 DNA: TGTGCCAGCAGGGGGACGGCGGCCAAAAACATTCAGTACTTC
CDR3 protein: CASRGTAAKNIQYF
D gene: .
clone size: .
J gene: TRBJ2-4
V gene: TRBV2

CDR3 DNA: TGTGCCAGCAGCTTAGCGGGGGGGTACACCGGGGAGCTGTTTTTT
CDR3 protein: CASSLAGGYTGELFF
D gene: TRBD2
clone size: .
J gene: TRBJ2-2
V gene: TRBV7-2

CDR3 DNA: TGTGCCAGCAGCCCCCAAGACAGGGGTAGAAACACCGGGGAGCTGTTTTTT
CDR3 protein: CASSPQDRGRNTGELFF
D gene: TRBD1
clone size: few
J gene: TRBJ2-2
V gene: TRBV7-9

CDR3 DNA: TGTGCCAGCAGCCAAGTGGGGCGGTCCTACACCTTC
CDR3 protein: CASSQVGRSYTF
D gene: .
clone size: few
J gene: TRBJ1-2
V gene: TRBV14

CDR3 DNA: TGCAGTGCTAGAGAAGGACATCTTTCCTACTTC
CDR3 protein: CSAREGHLSYF
D gene: .
clone size: .
J gene: TRBJ2-7
V gene: TRBV20-1

CDR3 DNA: TGTGCCAGCAGTGAAGCGCTGGGGGAGTCGTACTACGAGCAGTACTTC
CDR3 protein: CASSEALGESYYEQYF
D gene: .
clone size: few
J gene: TRBJ2-7
V gene: TRBV6-1

CDR3 DNA: TGTGCCAGCAGTGAGAGCCGGGCCCTCTCTAACTATGGCTACACCTTC
CDR3 protein: CASSESRALSNYGYTF
D gene: .
clone size: .
J gene: TRBJ1-2
V gene: TRBV6-1

CDR3 DNA: TGTGCCAGCAGCTTAGTGCCCCATTCTAGCGGGGGGGCCCCAGATACGCAGTATTTT
CDR3 protein: CASSLVPHSSGGAPDTQYF
D gene: TRBD2
clone size: .
J gene: TRBJ2-3
V gene: TRBV7-9

CDR3 DNA: TGCAGCGCTGGAAATCACAGAACTTACGAGCAGTACTTC
CDR3 protein: CSAGNHRTYEQYF
D gene: .
clone size: .
J gene: TRBJ2-7
V gene: TRBV29-1

CDR3 DNA: TGTGCCAGAAGCTTAAGCGTCTGGGGCACTGAAGCTTTCTTT
CDR3 protein: CARSLSVWGTEAFF
D gene: .
clone size: .
J gene: TRBJ1-1
V gene: TRBV5-3

CDR3 DNA: TGCAGTGCTAGTTTAGCAGAGACCCAGTACTTC
CDR3 protein: CSASLAETQYF
D gene: .
clone size: .
J gene: TRBJ2-5
V gene: TRBV20-1

CDR3 DNA: TGTGCCAGCAGTTACAAGCAGGGTACCCTAGGCACTGAAGCTTTCTTT
CDR3 protein: CASSYKQGTLGTEAFF
D gene: .
clone size: .
J gene: TRBJ1-1
V gene: TRBV6-2/TRBV6-3

CDR3 DNA: TGTGCCAGTAGGGACAGGGGAGAGACCCAGTACTTC
CDR3 protein: CASRDRGETQYF
D gene: TRBD1
clone size: once
J gene: TRBJ2-5
V gene: TRBV2

CDR3 DNA: TGTGCCAGCAGCTTGGTGTCAGGAAGGGGTGATACGCAGTATTTT
CDR3 protein: CASSLVSGRGDTQYF
D gene: .
clone size: .
J gene: TRBJ2-3
V gene: TRBV5-6

CDR3 DNA: TGTGCCAGCAGGGAGAAGGGGGAGCAGTACTTC
CDR3 protein: CASREKGEQYF
D gene: .
clone size: .
J gene: TRBJ2-7
V gene: TRBV28

CDR3 DNA: TGTGCCAGCATTTCGGGGAACTCCTACGAGCAGTACTTC
CDR3 protein: CASISGNSYEQYF
D gene: .
clone size: .
J gene: TRBJ2-7
V gene: TRBV25-1

CDR3 DNA: TGTGCCAGCAGTTCGGCAGCCACTAACTATGGCTACACCTTC
CDR3 protein: CASSSAATNYGYTF
D gene: .
clone size: .
J gene: TRBJ1-2
V gene: TRBV28

CDR3 DNA: TGCGCCAGCAGCCACCCGGGACAGACAGCTTACGAGCAGTACTTC
CDR3 protein: CASSHPGQTAYEQYF
D gene: TRBD1
clone size: few
J gene: TRBJ2-7
V gene: TRBV4-1

CDR3 DNA: TGTGCCAGTACTCCAGGGAAAAACACTGAAGCTTTCTTT
CDR3 protein: CASTPGKNTEAFF
D gene: .
clone size: once
J gene: TRBJ1-1
V gene: TRBV19

CDR3 DNA: TGTGCCAGCGGACCAGCGGGAGCGACGGGTGAGCAGTTCTTC
CDR3 protein: CASGPAGATGEQFF
D gene: TRBD2
clone size: .
J gene: TRBJ2-1
V gene: TRBV28

CDR3 DNA: TGTGCCAGCAGCTTGTCCGGAGTCAGGGGTGATGAGCAGTTCTTC
CDR3 protein: CASSLSGVRGDEQFF
D gene: .
clone size: few
J gene: TRBJ2-1
V gene: TRBV5-6

CDR3 DNA: TGTGCCAGCAGTTTCAGGGGGACAGCCCGCGGGTCACCCCTCCACTTT
CDR3 protein: CASSFRGTARGSPLHF
D gene: TRBD1
clone size: .
J gene: TRBJ1-6
V gene: TRBV28

CDR3 DNA: TGTGCCAGCAGCTTAGGGAGACAGGGGAGGTGGGGTAACGAGCAGTACTTC
CDR3 protein: CASSLGRQGRWGNEQYF
D gene: TRBD1
clone size: .
J gene: TRBJ2-7
V gene: TRBV7-2

CDR3 DNA: TGTGCCAGCAGCTTAGTCTTCGGTGCCTCCTATGGCTACACCTTC
CDR3 protein: CASSLVFGASYGYTF
D gene: .
clone size: .
J gene: TRBJ1-2
V gene: TRBV7-2

CDR3 DNA: TGCGCCAGAAAGGGGGGTGGGGGCTACACCTTC
CDR3 protein: CARKGGGGYTF
D gene: .
clone size: .
J gene: TRBJ1-2
V gene: TRBV10-1

CDR3 DNA: TGTGCCAGCAGTTTATTAAGTCGATGGGGAACAGGGAGGCCTAATGAAAAACTGTTTTTT
CDR3 protein: CASSLLSRWGTGRPNEKLFF
D gene: .
clone size: .
J gene: TRBJ1-4
V gene: TRBV28

CDR3 DNA: TGTGCCAGCAGTTCTCCCCCGGGACAAAGGGGAAACACCATATATTTT
CDR3 protein: CASSSPPGQRGNTIYF
D gene: .
clone size: .
J gene: TRBJ1-3
V gene: TRBV6-5

CDR3 DNA: TGTGCCTGGAAACGAGCGGGAGGGCTAGGCGAGCAGTTCTTC
CDR3 protein: CAWKRAGGLGEQFF
D gene: TRBD2
clone size: once
J gene: TRBJ2-1
V gene: TRBV30

CDR3 DNA: TGCAGTGCTAGTTGGGGACTAGACAATGAGCAGTTCTTC
CDR3 protein: CSASWGLDNEQFF
D gene: TRBD2
clone size: .
J gene: TRBJ2-1
V gene: TRBV20-1

CDR3 DNA: TGTGCCAGCTCACCGAACAAGGGGGGGGATACGCAGTATTTT
CDR3 protein: CASSPNKGGDTQYF
D gene: .
clone size: .
J gene: TRBJ2-3
V gene: TRBV18

CDR3 DNA: TGTGCCAGCAGCTTGGCCGTTGGTTTACAGGGGGCCGGGGAGCTGTTTTTT
CDR3 protein: CASSLAVGLQGAGELFF
D gene: TRBD1
clone size: .
J gene: TRBJ2-2
V gene: TRBV5-4

CDR3 DNA: TGCGCCAGCAGGGGCGAGGACAATGAGCAGTTCTTC
CDR3 protein: CASRGEDNEQFF
D gene: .
clone size: .
J gene: TRBJ2-1
V gene: TRBV10-1

CDR3 DNA: TGTGCCAGCAGCGTAGGAGGCGGACGCTACAATGAGCAGTTCTTC
CDR3 protein: CASSVGGGRYNEQFF
D gene: .
clone size: .
J gene: TRBJ2-1
V gene: TRBV9

CDR3 DNA: TGTGCCAGTATTACCCTGACAGGGGGGGTTGAAGCTTTCTTT
CDR3 protein: CASITLTGGVEAFF
D gene: TRBD1
clone size: .
J gene: TRBJ1-1
V gene: TRBV19

CDR3 DNA: TGTGCCAGCAGATCCCGGTCTAGCTCCTACAATGAGCAGTTCTTC
CDR3 protein: CASRSRSSSYNEQFF
D gene: .
clone size: few
J gene: TRBJ2-1
V gene: TRBV7-9

CDR3 DNA: TGCAGCGCCTCACTAGCGGTAGAAAACATTCAGTACTTC
CDR3 protein: CSASLAVENIQYF
D gene: TRBD2
clone size: .
J gene: TRBJ2-4
V gene: TRBV29-1

CDR3 DNA: TGTGCCAGCAGCCAGGACAGGGCTTACAATGAGCAGTTCTTC
CDR3 protein: CASSQDRAYNEQFF
D gene: TRBD1
clone size: few
J gene: TRBJ2-1
V gene: TRBV4-2

CDR3 DNA: TGCAGCGTTGAATCCGTTCTGGGGGAGACCCAGTACTTC
CDR3 protein: CSVESVLGETQYF
D gene: .
clone size: .
J gene: TRBJ2-5
V gene: TRBV29-1

CDR3 DNA: TGTGCCAGCAGCGTTGGCAGGCGTTCACCCCTCCACTTT
CDR3 protein: CASSVGRRSPLHF
D gene: .
clone size: .
J gene: TRBJ1-6
V gene: TRBV9

CDR3 DNA: TGTGCCAGCAGAGTCCGGAGAGGACTAGCGGGAGGGTTTCAATACAATGAGCAGTTCTTC
CDR3 protein: CASRVRRGLAGGFQYNEQFF
D gene: TRBD2
clone size: .
J gene: TRBJ2-1
V gene: TRBV27

CDR3 DNA: TGTGCCAGCAGCCGAGGGGCAGTGAACACTGAAGCTTTCTTT
CDR3 protein: CASSRGAVNTEAFF
D gene: .
clone size: .
J gene: TRBJ1-1
V gene: TRBV27

CDR3 DNA: TGTGCCAGCTCACCAATAACGGGACAGGGAGACTATGGCTACACCTTC
CDR3 protein: CASSPITGQGDYGYTF
D gene: TRBD1
clone size: .
J gene: TRBJ1-2
V gene: TRBV18

CDR3 DNA: TGTGCCAGCAGGCAGGGGGCAGGGTATGGCTACACCTTC
CDR3 protein: CASRQGAGYGYTF
D gene: TRBD1
clone size: .
J gene: TRBJ1-2
V gene: TRBV2

CDR3 DNA: TGTGCCAGCAGTCTCGGCTTAAACGAGCAGTACTTC
CDR3 protein: CASSLGLNEQYF
D gene: .
clone size: .
J gene: TRBJ2-7
V gene: TRBV28

CDR3 DNA: TGCGCCAGCAGCTTGGAGTGGGGCCTCCAAGAGACCCAGTACTTC
CDR3 protein: CASSLEWGLQETQYF
D gene: .
clone size: .
J gene: TRBJ2-5
V gene: TRBV5-1

CDR3 DNA: TGTGCCAGCAGTGCCAGGGGGAACTATGGCTACACCTTC
CDR3 protein: CASSARGNYGYTF
D gene: TRBD1
clone size: .
J gene: TRBJ1-2
V gene: TRBV27

CDR3 DNA: TGTGCCAGCAGTCCCGACAGGGGCCTTTCACCCCTCCACTTT
CDR3 protein: CASSPDRGLSPLHF
D gene: TRBD1
clone size: .
J gene: TRBJ1-6
V gene: TRBV6-5

CDR3 DNA: TGTGCCAGCAGTTTATCGCCAGGGGGGCCCCTCGATCGTGGCTACACCTTC
CDR3 protein: CASSLSPGGPLDRGYTF
D gene: TRBD1
clone size: .
J gene: TRBJ1-2
V gene: TRBV27

CDR3 DNA: TGTGCCAGCAGTTACGCGCGGACACACACAGATACGCAGTATTTT
CDR3 protein: CASSYARTHTDTQYF
D gene: .
clone size: .
J gene: TRBJ2-3
V gene: TRBV6-2/TRBV6-3

CDR3 DNA: TGCGCCAGCAGCTCGAGGGGGACAGGGGGCAATGAGCAGTTCTTC
CDR3 protein: CASSSRGTGGNEQFF
D gene: TRBD1
clone size: .
J gene: TRBJ2-1
V gene: TRBV5-1

CDR3 DNA: TGTGCCAGTAGCCAGGGAATGGGGTCGGATACGCAGTATTTT
CDR3 protein: CASSQGMGSDTQYF
D gene: .
clone size: .
J gene: TRBJ2-3
V gene: TRBV19

CDR3 DNA: TGTGCCAGCAGCTTCGGCGAAGCTTTCTTT
CDR3 protein: CASSFGEAFF
D gene: .
clone size: .
J gene: TRBJ1-1
V gene: TRBV7-9

CDR3 DNA: TGTGCCAGCAGTTTAGCAGGGGAAAAACTGTTTTTT
CDR3 protein: CASSLAGEKLFF
D gene: .
clone size: .
J gene: TRBJ1-4
V gene: TRBV28

CDR3 DNA: TGCAGCGTCCGAGTCGGGGGTGGAGGGGAAAAACTGTTTTTT
CDR3 protein: CSVRVGGGGEKLFF
D gene: .
clone size: few
J gene: TRBJ1-4
V gene: TRBV29-1

CDR3 DNA: TGTGCCAGCTCGAGACAGTACCAAGAGACCCAGTACTTC
CDR3 protein: CASSRQYQETQYF
D gene: .
clone size: few
J gene: TRBJ2-5
V gene: TRBV6-5

CDR3 DNA: TGTGCTAGTGGTTTCGGGTCCAAAGATACGCAGTATTTT
CDR3 protein: CASGFGSKDTQYF
D gene: .
clone size: .
J gene: TRBJ2-3
V gene: TRBV12-5

CDR3 DNA: TGTGCCCTAAGGGAAGGGGAAAAACTGTTTTTT
CDR3 protein: CALREGEKLFF
D gene: .
clone size: .
J gene: TRBJ1-4
V gene: TRBV6-6